This T cell receptor beta chain was sequenced for a study of shared clonotypes between healthy human individuals. Study conclusions and caveats: Naive subsets usually exceeded memory subsets in estimated richness.

With regard to this clone: Antigen specificity is unknown.

Trimming took 4 bases from V and 4 from J, leaving 5 bases between them. This CDR3 contains 11 residues. Per germline, CDR1 MDHEN and CDR2 SYDVKM. Clones were sequenced by immunoSEQ multiplex PCR, and TCRdb holds only the in-frame ones, with some missing. Among roughly 1.4 million clones listed, less than 99% were seen once. Sequenced sample: naive CD4+ T cells sorted from blood. Subset indicated: CD45RA+ positively selected. The sequence was collected from a man younger than 45 in good health. The chain employs TRBV28 and TRBJ2-7, with no clear D. CDR3 sequence (DNA): TGTGCCAGCAGTTACGGATACGAGCAGTACTTC. Its protein is CASSYGYEQYF.